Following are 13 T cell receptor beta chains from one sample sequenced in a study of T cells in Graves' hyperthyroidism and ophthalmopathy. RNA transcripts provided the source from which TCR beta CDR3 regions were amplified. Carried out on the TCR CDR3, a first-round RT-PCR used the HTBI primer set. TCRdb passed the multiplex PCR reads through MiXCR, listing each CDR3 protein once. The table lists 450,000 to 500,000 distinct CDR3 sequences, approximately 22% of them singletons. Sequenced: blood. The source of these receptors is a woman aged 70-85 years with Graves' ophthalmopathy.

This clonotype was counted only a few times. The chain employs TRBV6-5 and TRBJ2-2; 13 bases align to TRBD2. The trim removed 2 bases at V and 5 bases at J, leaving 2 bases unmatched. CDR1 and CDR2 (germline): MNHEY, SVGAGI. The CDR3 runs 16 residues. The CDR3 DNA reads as TGTGCCAGCAGTTACACGGGACTAGCGGGAACCGGGGAGCTGTTTTTT. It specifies CASSYTGLAGTGELFF.

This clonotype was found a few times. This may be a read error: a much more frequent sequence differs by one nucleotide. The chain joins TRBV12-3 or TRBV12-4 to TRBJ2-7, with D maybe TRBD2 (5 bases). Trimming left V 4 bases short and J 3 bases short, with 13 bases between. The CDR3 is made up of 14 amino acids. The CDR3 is CASSSGMGNYEQYF. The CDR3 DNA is TGTGCCAGCAGTTCCGGGATGGGAAACTACGAGCAGTACTTC.

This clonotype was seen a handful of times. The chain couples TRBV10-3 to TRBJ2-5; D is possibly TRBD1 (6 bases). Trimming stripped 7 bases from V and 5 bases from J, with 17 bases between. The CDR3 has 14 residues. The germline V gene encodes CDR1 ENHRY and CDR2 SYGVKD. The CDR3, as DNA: TGTGCCATCAAAGGGGCTCAGGGGTACGAGACCCAGTACTTC. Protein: CAIKGAQGYETQYF.

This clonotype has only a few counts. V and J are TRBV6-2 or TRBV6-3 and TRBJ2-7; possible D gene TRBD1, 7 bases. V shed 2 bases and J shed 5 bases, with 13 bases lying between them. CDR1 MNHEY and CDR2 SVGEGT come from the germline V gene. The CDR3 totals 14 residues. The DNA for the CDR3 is TGTGCCAGCAGTTACACAGGGGAGGACGACGAGCAGTACTTC. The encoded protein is CASSYTGEDDEQYF.

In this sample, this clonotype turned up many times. The DNA of the CDR3 is TGTGCCAGCAAACGGGAGGAATTCTACAATGAGCAGTTCTTC. Protein product: CASKREEFYNEQFF. This chain uses TRBV2 with TRBJ2-1; TRBD2 matches 7 bases. CDR3 length equals 14 residues. Per the germline V gene, CDR1 is SNHLY and CDR2 is FYNNEI. Trimming cost V 7 bases and J 3 bases; bases outside gene matches: 6.

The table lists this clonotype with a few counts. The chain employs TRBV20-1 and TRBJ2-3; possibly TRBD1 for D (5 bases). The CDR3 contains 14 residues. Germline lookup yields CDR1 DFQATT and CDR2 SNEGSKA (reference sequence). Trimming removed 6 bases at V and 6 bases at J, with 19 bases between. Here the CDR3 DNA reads TGCAGTGCCCTCCCTACGAGCAGGGCTGATACGCAGTATTTT. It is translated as CSALPTSRADTQYF.

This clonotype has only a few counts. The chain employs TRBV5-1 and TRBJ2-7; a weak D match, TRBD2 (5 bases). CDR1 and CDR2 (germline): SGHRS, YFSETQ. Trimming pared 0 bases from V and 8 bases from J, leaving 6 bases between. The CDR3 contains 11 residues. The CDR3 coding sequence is TGCGCCAGCAGCTTGGGAGGGCAGCAGTACTTC. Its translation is CASSLGGQQYF. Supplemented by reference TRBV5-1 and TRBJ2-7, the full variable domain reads KAGVTQTPRYLIKTRGQQVTLSCSPISGHRSVSWYQQTPGQGLQFLFEYFSETQRNKGNFPGRFSGRQFSNSRSEMNVSTLELGDSALYLCASSLGGQQYFGPGTRLTVT.

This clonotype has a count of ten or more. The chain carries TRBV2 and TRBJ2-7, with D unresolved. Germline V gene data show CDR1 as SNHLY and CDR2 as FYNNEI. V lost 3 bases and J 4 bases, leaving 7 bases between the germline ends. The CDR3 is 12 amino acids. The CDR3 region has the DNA TGTGCCAGCAGTGATCGTGTGTACGAGCAGTACTTC. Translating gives CASSDRVYEQYF.

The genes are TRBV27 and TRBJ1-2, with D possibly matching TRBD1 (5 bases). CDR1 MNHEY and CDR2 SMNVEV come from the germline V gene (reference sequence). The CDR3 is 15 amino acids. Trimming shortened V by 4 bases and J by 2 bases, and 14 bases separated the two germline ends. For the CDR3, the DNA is TGTGCCAGCAGTTCCCCTCGCGGGGACAACTATGGCTACACCTTC. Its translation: CASSSPRGDNYGYTF.

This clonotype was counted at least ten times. The CDR3 here is CASSLPQGTEAFF. For the CDR3, the DNA is TGTGCCAGCAGCCTCCCCCAGGGGACTGAAGCTTTCTTT. The chain employs TRBV28 and TRBJ1-1, with a possible D match to TRBD1 (6 bases). Trimming cost V 6 bases and J 5 bases, with 13 bases left between them. Germline lookup yields CDR1 MDHEN and CDR2 SYDVKM. The CDR3 extends over 13 amino acids.

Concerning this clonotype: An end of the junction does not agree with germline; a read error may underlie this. The CDR3 DNA reads as TGTGCCAGCAGTTTAGCAGTGGGAAGGGAGACTCAGTACTTC. This codes for CASSLAVGRETQYF. The V gene is TRBV28, the J gene TRBJ2-5; a possible D gene is TRBD2 (5 bases). The CDR3 is 14 amino acids. Germline CDR1 MDHEN, CDR2 SYDVKM.

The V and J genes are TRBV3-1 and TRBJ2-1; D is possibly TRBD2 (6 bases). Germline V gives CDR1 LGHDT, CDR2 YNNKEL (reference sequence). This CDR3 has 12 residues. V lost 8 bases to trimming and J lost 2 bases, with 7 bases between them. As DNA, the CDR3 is TGTGCCAGCGGAGGGCCCTACAATGAGCAGTTCTTC. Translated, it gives CASGGPYNEQFF.

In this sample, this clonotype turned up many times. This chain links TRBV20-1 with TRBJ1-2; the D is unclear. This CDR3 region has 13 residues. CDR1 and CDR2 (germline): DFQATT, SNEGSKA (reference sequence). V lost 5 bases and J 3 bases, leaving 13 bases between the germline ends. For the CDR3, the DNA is TGCAGTGCTGAACCACGGGATTACTATGGCTACACCTTC. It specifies CSAEPRDYYGYTF.